This paragraph covers one T cell receptor beta chain sequence. J gave up 1 base and V 1 base, and 2 bases lay outside the gene matches. The germline V gene encodes CDR1 LGHNA and CDR2 YNFKEQ. This CDR3 region has 15 residues. Libraries were prepared by immunoSEQ multiplex PCR; TCRdb keeps only in-frame clonotypes and omits some of them. This sample has some 14,000 clones, with almost 90% found just once. This sample is part of a study of blood T cell repertoires in COVID-19. Study in general: Spain, Italy and the United States supplied samples that represented acute and convalescent COVID-19.

The TCR was taken from a human donor with active COVID-19. The donor label of this sample is uncertain. Sample: peripheral blood. The genes are TRBV4-2 and TRBJ2-5; 8 positions match TRBD1. CDR3 bases: TGTGCCAGCAGCCAAGGCGGACAGGGCCAAGAGACCCAGTACTTC. Residues: CASSQGGQGQETQYF.